The rows below give T cell receptor beta chains drawn from one sample of a study of human thymus T cells. This table comes from immunoSEQ multiplex PCR, and its TCRdb copy is limited to in-frame clones, with some not included. The repertoire has about 60,000 clones, 90% to 95% of them found once; the top ten carry roughly 5.7%. Material for sequencing was blood. All receptors derive from a boy younger than two with a congenital heart defect but otherwise immunologically healthy. CDR3s include the opening cysteine and the closing phenylalanine or tryptophan. The order of the fields is D gene, clone size, J gene, V gene, CDR3 DNA, CDR3 protein. The D gene is left open where the match is weak. A clone size is listed for some rows: how often the clone was seen (once, few, many), or a class if it is expanded.

D: -
size: -
J: TRBJ1-5
V: TRBV19
DNA: TGTGCCAGTAGTATAGATCTGCCTAATCAGCCCCAGCATTTT
CDR3: CASSIDLPNQPQHF

D: -
size: -
J: TRBJ2-6
V: TRBV5-6
DNA: TGTGCCAGCAGCTTGAATTGGGGGGCCAACGTCCTGACTTTC
CDR3: CASSLNWGANVLTF

D: -
size: -
J: TRBJ1-3
V: TRBV29-1
DNA: TGCAGCCCCCCCTTTGTTGCCATCCCCCCCGCGGGTGGTGACACCATATATTTT
CDR3: CSPPFVAIPPAGGDTIYF

D: -
size: -
J: TRBJ2-5
V: TRBV12-2
DNA: TGTGCCAGCAGACCGACAGGGGCGGAGACCCAGTACTTC
CDR3: CASRPTGAETQYF

D: TRBD2
size: -
J: TRBJ2-5
V: TRBV7-2
DNA: TGTGCCAGCAGCCCCCTAGCGGGTCGAGAGACCCAGTACTTC
CDR3: CASSPLAGRETQYF

D: TRBD2
size: -
J: TRBJ2-7
V: TRBV28
DNA: TGTGCCAGCCCCCCGGCTAGCGGGAGGATTACCTCCTACGAGCAGTACTTC
CDR3: CASPPASGRITSYEQYF

D: TRBD1
size: -
J: TRBJ1-1
V: TRBV19
DNA: TGTGCCAGTAGTAAGACAGGGGACACTGAAGCTTTCTTT
CDR3: CASSKTGDTEAFF

D: TRBD1
size: -
J: TRBJ2-3
V: TRBV6-1
DNA: TGTGCCAGCAGTGAAGGCAGGGGGCTCATGGATACGCAGTATTTT
CDR3: CASSEGRGLMDTQYF

D: TRBD2
size: -
J: TRBJ2-1
V: TRBV7-9
DNA: TGTGCCAGCAGCCCCGGGACTAGCGGGAGGTTAGGGAATGAGCAGTTCTTC
CDR3: CASSPGTSGRLGNEQFF

D: TRBD1
size: -
J: TRBJ2-7
V: TRBV5-1
DNA: TGCGCCAGCAGCTTGGATGTGACAGGGGGCCGGGAGCAGTACTTC
CDR3: CASSLDVTGGREQYF

D: -
size: -
J: TRBJ1-4
V: TRBV27
DNA: TGTGCCAGCAGTAAACCAGGGTTGGGAAAACTGTTTTTT
CDR3: CASSKPGLGKLFF

D: TRBD1
size: -
J: TRBJ1-4
V: TRBV7-3
DNA: TGTGCCAGCAGCTTGGGACAGGGGGGAAAACTGTTTTTT
CDR3: CASSLGQGGKLFF

D: TRBD1
size: -
J: TRBJ2-7
V: TRBV6-6
DNA: TGTGCCAGCAGGAGACAGGGGAACGAGCAGTACTTC
CDR3: CASRRQGNEQYF

D: -
size: -
J: TRBJ1-2
V: TRBV7-2
DNA: TGTGCCAGCAGCCGTCGAGGAGGGAGGGAGAACTATGGCTACACCTTC
CDR3: CASSRRGGRENYGYTF

D: TRBD1
size: medium-sized
J: TRBJ2-7
V: TRBV9
DNA: TGTGCCAGCAGCTCGACAGGGTTTTTGGGTAACGAGCAGTACTTC
CDR3: CASSSTGFLGNEQYF

D: TRBD1
size: -
J: TRBJ2-5
V: TRBV7-6
DNA: TGTGCCAGCAGCCCGGCTAGGGGGACAGGGGTTAAGACCCAGTACTTC
CDR3: CASSPARGTGVKTQYF

D: -
size: -
J: TRBJ2-7
V: TRBV2
DNA: TGTGCCAGCAGTGGGGGGAGGCAGTACTTC
CDR3: CASSGGRQYF

D: -
size: once
J: TRBJ1-3
V: TRBV4-1
DNA: TGCGCCAGCAGCCAAAGATTCAGCGCGGGGGGCAAAGGAAACACCATATATTTT
CDR3: CASSQRFSAGGKGNTIYF

D: -
size: -
J: TRBJ2-3
V: TRBV11-3
DNA: TGTGCCAGCAGCTCGATGGTAGTGGGCCCAGATACGCAGTATTTT
CDR3: CASSSMVVGPDTQYF

D: -
size: -
J: TRBJ1-3
V: TRBV29-1
DNA: TGCAGCGTTGAAGGTACAGGAACTGGAAACACCATATATTTT
CDR3: CSVEGTGTGNTIYF

D: TRBD2
size: once
J: TRBJ2-5
V: TRBV19
DNA: TGTGCCAGTAGTGGGGGGGGGACAGAGACCCAGTACTTC
CDR3: CASSGGGTETQYF

D: -
size: -
J: TRBJ2-7
V: TRBV28
DNA: TGTGCCAGCGCCAGGGGCCTCTCCTACGAGCAGTACTTC
CDR3: CASARGLSYEQYF

D: -
size: once
J: TRBJ2-7
V: TRBV30
DNA: TGTGCCTGGACAGGGGCCACCTACGAGCAGTACTTC
CDR3: CAWTGATYEQYF

D: TRBD2
size: -
J: TRBJ2-2
V: TRBV15
DNA: TGTGCCACCAGCAGACTAGCGGGAGCGAACACCGGGGAGCTGTTTTTT
CDR3: CATSRLAGANTGELFF

D: -
size: -
J: TRBJ1-2
V: TRBV5-6
DNA: TGTGCCAGCAGCTTGCTGGGGCATAGTTATTATGGCTACACCTTC
CDR3: CASSLLGHSYYGYTF

D: -
size: -
J: TRBJ2-1
V: TRBV30
DNA: TGTGCCTGGAGCGACACCGCCTCCTACAATGAGCAGTTCTTC
CDR3: CAWSDTASYNEQFF

D: -
size: -
J: TRBJ2-1
V: TRBV7-3
DNA: TGTGCCAGCAGCTTAGGTGGGCCTAGCCTCACCTACAATGAGCAGTTCTTC
CDR3: CASSLGGPSLTYNEQFF

D: -
size: -
J: TRBJ2-6
V: TRBV7-9
DNA: TGTGCCAGCAGCTTAGAGGGGGCTGGGGCCAACGTCCTGACTTTC
CDR3: CASSLEGAGANVLTF

D: -
size: -
J: TRBJ2-2
V: TRBV18
DNA: TGTGCCAGCTCACCGGGCGGGATGTTGAACACCGGGGAGCTGTTTTTT
CDR3: CASSPGGMLNTGELFF

D: -
size: -
J: TRBJ2-4
V: TRBV7-9
DNA: TGTGCCAGCAGCTTAGGGGGCAACATTCAGTACTTC
CDR3: CASSLGGNIQYF

D: TRBD2
size: -
J: TRBJ2-1
V: TRBV4-2
DNA: TGTGCCAGCAGCCAAGAGGATAAACCGGGACTAGCGGGATTATTTCCTTACAATGAGCAGTTCTTC
CDR3: CASSQEDKPGLAGLFPYNEQFF

D: -
size: -
J: TRBJ2-5
V: TRBV5-8
DNA: TGTGCCAGCAGCTCAAAGATAGGGGTACGAGAGACCCAGTACTTC
CDR3: CASSSKIGVRETQYF

D: -
size: -
J: TRBJ1-2
V: TRBV7-9
DNA: TGTGCCAGCAGCGACACAGGGTCCTATGGCTACACCTTC
CDR3: CASSDTGSYGYTF

D: -
size: -
J: TRBJ1-1
V: TRBV21-1
DNA: TGTGCCAGCAGCAATGGAAGGGGGGAGACTGAAGCTTTCTTT
CDR3: CASSNGRGETEAFF

D: TRBD2
size: -
J: TRBJ2-1
V: TRBV11-2
DNA: TGTGCCAGCAGCGGTATTGGTGCGCAAGGACTAGCGAACAATGAGCAGTTCTTC
CDR3: CASSGIGAQGLANNEQFF

D: -
size: -
J: TRBJ2-1
V: TRBV30
DNA: TGTGCCTGGAGCCTAACGGGGGAGAACAATGAGCAGTTCTTC
CDR3: CAWSLTGENNEQFF

D: TRBD2
size: -
J: TRBJ2-7
V: TRBV2
DNA: TGTGCCAGCAGTGAAGTAGCGGGGGTCTACGAGCAGTACTTC
CDR3: CASSEVAGVYEQYF

D: -
size: -
J: TRBJ2-7
V: TRBV11-1
DNA: TGTGCCAGCAGCTTAGGACCCAGAAAGGACGAGCAGTACTTC
CDR3: CASSLGPRKDEQYF

D: -
size: -
J: TRBJ1-3
V: TRBV6-6
DNA: TGTGCCAGCACCCTACCGGGTACCGGAAACACCATATATTTT
CDR3: CASTLPGTGNTIYF

D: -
size: once
J: TRBJ1-5
V: TRBV2
DNA: TGTGCCAGCAGTGGGACAAATCAGCCCCAGCATTTT
CDR3: CASSGTNQPQHF